A selection of T cell receptor beta chains follows, all from one sample in a study of T cells in Graves' hyperthyroidism and ophthalmopathy. TCRdb reprocessed the multiplex PCR reads via MiXCR and lists one record per CDR3 protein. The profile covers over 350,000 distinct CDR3 sequences, with roughly 14% appearing a single time and roughly 13% taken by the ten largest. The sample taken for sequencing was blood. Receptor source: a man in his late teens or twenties with Graves' ophthalmopathy. The CDR3 runs from the conserved cysteine through the conserved F or W. D genes are given only for firm matches. Expanded clones get a size class; other rows say once, few or many, or leave the size out.

J,D,size,V,DNA,CDR3
TRBJ2-3,.,many,TRBV2,TGTGCCAGCAATAAGGACGGCACAGATACGCAGTATTTT,CASNKDGTDTQYF
TRBJ2-1,.,many,TRBV27,TGTGCCAGCAGTTTTTCGGGAGAAGGCAATGAGCAGTTCTTC,CASSFSGEGNEQFF
TRBJ1-2,TRBD1,many,TRBV7-9,TGTGCCAGCAACAGACAGGGAGAAAATGGCTACACCTTC,CASNRQGENGYTF
TRBJ1-2,.,many,TRBV6-1,TGTGCCAGCAGGGGAACCGCGAATGGCTACACCTTC,CASRGTANGYTF
TRBJ2-7,TRBD2,many,TRBV6-2/TRBV6-3,TGTGCCAGCAGGCTAGCGGGGGCCTACGAGCAGTACTTC,CASRLAGAYEQYF
TRBJ2-3,.,.,TRBV28,TGTGCCTCTCAACCCTCACCCCCACGCACAGATACGCAGTATTTT,CASQPSPPRTDTQYF
TRBJ1-2,.,many,TRBV3-1,TGTGCCAGCAGCCAAGATCTTAGAGGCTACACCTTC,CASSQDLRGYTF
TRBJ1-2,.,many,TRBV7-9,TGTGCCAGCAGCTTAGTGGGAGGAGCAAACTATGGCTACACCTTC,CASSLVGGANYGYTF
TRBJ1-1,TRBD1,.,TRBV6-1,TGTGCCAGCAGCGCCACTTCCGGGACAGGTCGTACTGAAGCTTTCTTT,CASSATSGTGRTEAFF
TRBJ2-7,.,many,TRBV6-7,TGTGCCAGCAGTTTGGATCCGGGAGCGTCCTACGAGCAGTACTTC,CASSLDPGASYEQYF
TRBJ1-4,TRBD1,few,TRBV15,TGTGCCACCAGCAGAGATCTAGGGGGCCGTGAAAAACTGTTTTTT,CATSRDLGGREKLFF
TRBJ1-1,.,many,TRBV7-8,TGTGCCAGCAGCTTAGTTAGGCGTGGCACTGAAGCTTTCTTT,CASSLVRRGTEAFF
TRBJ2-3,TRBD2,.,TRBV13,TGTGCCAGCAGACTAGCGGGGTACGCAGATACGCAGTATTTT,CASRLAGYADTQYF
TRBJ2-1,TRBD2,many,TRBV14,TGTGCCAGCAGACTTAGCGGGAGGGGTCCCAACAATGAGCAGTTCTTC,CASRLSGRGPNNEQFF
TRBJ2-1,TRBD2,many,TRBV27,TGTGCCAGCAATTTGGGGGTGGGGGGGTACAATGAGCAGTTCTTC,CASNLGVGGYNEQFF
TRBJ1-1,.,many,TRBV6-1,TGTGCCAGCAGTGAACAGTCGGAACATGCTGAAGCTTTCTTT,CASSEQSEHAEAFF
TRBJ2-1,TRBD1,many,TRBV6-1,TGTGCCAGCAGAGTCGACAGGGGCGGCTACAATGAGCAGTTCTTC,CASRVDRGGYNEQFF
TRBJ1-5,.,few,TRBV7-9,TGTGCCAGCAGCGACCAGGGGCTTGGCAATCAGCCCCAGCATTTT,CASSDQGLGNQPQHF
TRBJ2-2,TRBD2,many,TRBV24-1,TGTGCCAGCGGACTAGCGAGCACCGGGGAGCTGTTTTTT,CASGLASTGELFF
TRBJ2-6,.,many,TRBV6-1,TGTGCCAGCAGTGAGGAGTTCTCTGGGGCCAACGTCCTGACTTTC,CASSEEFSGANVLTF
TRBJ2-1,TRBD2,many,TRBV20-1,TGCAGTGCTCGGGGGCCCGGGACTAGCGGGGGCAATGAGCAGTTCTTC,CSARGPGTSGGNEQFF
TRBJ2-1,.,many,TRBV27,TGTGCCAGCAGTTTATCTTGGGGGGACTACAATGAGCAGTTCTTC,CASSLSWGDYNEQFF
TRBJ2-1,TRBD2,many,TRBV20-1,TGCAGTGCTAGAGACCAGGGTAGCGGGGGGAACAATGAGCAGTTCTTC,CSARDQGSGGNNEQFF
TRBJ2-7,.,few,TRBV6-1,TGTGCCAGCAGTAGGACAGTGAGCTCCTACGAGCAGTACTTC,CASSRTVSSYEQYF
TRBJ1-1,.,many,TRBV5-1,TGCGCCAGCAGCTTCTCTCCGGGCGGGGACACTGAAGCTTTCTTT,CASSFSPGGDTEAFF
TRBJ1-2,.,many,TRBV7-2,TGTGCCAGCAGCCCGGAGGGGCCTAACTATGGCTACACCTTC,CASSPEGPNYGYTF
TRBJ2-3,TRBD2,.,TRBV5-1,TGCGCCAGCAAACGAACTAGCGGGAGTACGGATACGCAGTATTTT,CASKRTSGSTDTQYF
TRBJ1-4,.,.,TRBV7-8,TGTGCCAGCAGCTTAGTGGCCGAGGCTCGTGAAAAACTGTTTTTT,CASSLVAEAREKLFF
TRBJ1-4,.,.,TRBV6-5,TGTGCCAGCAGTTACTCTGACATTCTAGGGGGGAATGAAAAACTGTTTTTT,CASSYSDILGGNEKLFF
TRBJ2-1,.,many,TRBV6-1,TGTGCCAGCAGTGATGGGCGGCGCTCCTACAATGAGCAGTTCTTC,CASSDGRRSYNEQFF
TRBJ1-1,.,.,TRBV10-2,TGCGCCAGCAGGGAGGAGATGAACACTGAAGCTTTCTTT,CASREEMNTEAFF
TRBJ2-4,TRBD2,few,TRBV9,TGTGCCAGCAGCCGGGTGGGGACGCTAGCGGCAAAAAGCGGCATTCAGTACTTC,CASSRVGTLAAKSGIQYF
TRBJ1-5,.,many,TRBV30,TGTGCCTGGAGTGTACGTTGGGCAAAAGGGGATCAGCCCCAGCATTTT,CAWSVRWAKGDQPQHF